This T cell receptor (gamma chain) was captured in a study of gamma-delta chains in newborns, infants, children (dated by TCRdb to about 2019). Background on the whole study: According to the title of the study, polyclonal expansion of innate gammadelta T cells immediately after birth is driven by microbial exposure. Right after human newborns were born, the researchers looked at the way microbial exposure shaped their populations of innate gammadelta T cells.

The instrument was an Illumina MiSeq. TCRdb reran clone calling on the public reads with CATT; rows sharing one DNA sequence were then combined. For this sample the table gives 710 or so gamma-chain clones, of which 25% to 40% were detected only once. Of the sample, around 44% falls within the top ten clones. Relative to germline, V is missing 4 bases and J is missing 4 bases, with 7 bases of the junction outside any gene match. The CDR3 has 13 amino acids, counting the end cysteine and phenylalanine. Solely the CDR3 DNA is kept, with 39 bases framed from the first base. From the germline V gene, CDR1 is EGSTGY and CDR2 is YDSYTSSV. Points on this clone: Its binding antigen is unknown. The sample holds no much larger clone one base away, and base qualities are not on file.

The sequence is built from TRGV4 and TRGJ1 or TRGJ2. The J gene is absent in TCRdb and was assigned here via DNA matching to germline. The source of this sequence is a child who was a newborn, infant or young child, either healthy, febrile or measles-vaccinated (not recorded which). Sequencing used blood. The CDR3 here reads CATWDSGYYKKLF. Read as DNA, the sequence is TGTGCCACCTGGGACAGCGGATATTATAAGAAACTCTTT.